The rows below give T cell receptor beta chains drawn from one sample of a study of blood T cell repertoires in COVID-19. Libraries were prepared by immunoSEQ multiplex PCR; TCRdb keeps only in-frame clonotypes and omits some of them. The table shows roughly 94,000 clones, with 65% to 90% occurring only once. Source material: peripheral blood. The receptor source for this set is a man between 60 and 75 years old with acute or convalescent COVID-19. Each CDR3 is given without its conserved first and last residue. Clone size is shown for a subset of rows, as once, few, many or a class of expanded clone.

V: TRBV2
J: TRBJ1-1
size: -
CDR3: ASSRQGQTEAF

V: TRBV18
J: TRBJ2-7
size: -
CDR3: ASSPLARTGNSYEQY

V: TRBV7-9
J: TRBJ1-1
size: -
CDR3: ASSRGQVGFMNTEAF

V: TRBV5-1
J: TRBJ1-1
size: -
CDR3: ASSWGTGRTEAF

V: TRBV3-1/TRBV3-2
J: TRBJ1-4
size: -
CDR3: ASRNREGTNEKLF

V: TRBV12-3/TRBV12-4
J: TRBJ2-7
size: -
CDR3: ASSLNKDSQQY

V: TRBV29-1
J: TRBJ1-1
size: -
CDR3: SVEREYNTEAF

V: TRBV11-2
J: TRBJ1-5
size: -
CDR3: ASSRRGDGGNQPQH

V: TRBV3-1/TRBV3-2
J: TRBJ2-1
size: few
CDR3: ASSLDPNEQF

V: TRBV2
J: TRBJ2-5
size: -
CDR3: ASRKDRGQETQY

V: TRBV4-1
J: TRBJ2-3
size: -
CDR3: ASSQVPGADTQY

V: TRBV6-5
J: TRBJ1-1
size: -
CDR3: ASRRGQEMNTEAF

V: TRBV4-3
J: TRBJ1-3
size: few
CDR3: ASSQGRTGRNTIY

V: TRBV30
J: TRBJ1-2
size: -
CDR3: AWSGGRYGYT

V: TRBV19
J: TRBJ2-2
size: once
CDR3: ASKRTGGDTGELF

V: TRBV28
J: TRBJ1-4
size: -
CDR3: ASSLWTGASVANEKLF

V: TRBV12-5
J: TRBJ2-1
size: -
CDR3: ASGLFRGQGVNEQF

V: TRBV19
J: TRBJ2-7
size: once
CDR3: ASSQTSGSYEQY

V: TRBV6-6
J: TRBJ2-3
size: -
CDR3: ASSPTRGPRSDTQY

V: TRBV28
J: TRBJ1-3
size: -
CDR3: ASSSTAGGNTIY

V: TRBV2
J: TRBJ1-5
size: -
CDR3: ASSVGRGRKSNQPQH

V: TRBV5-4
J: TRBJ2-3
size: -
CDR3: ASSHPGHTDTQY

V: TRBV28
J: TRBJ1-4
size: -
CDR3: ASSPPGQGLEKLF

V: TRBV11-2
J: TRBJ2-5
size: -
CDR3: ASSSLRGYQETQY

V: TRBV28
J: TRBJ1-1
size: -
CDR3: ASRRQGAPEAF

V: TRBV5-4
J: TRBJ1-2
size: -
CDR3: ASSGRTGPNYGYT

V: TRBV14
J: TRBJ2-5
size: -
CDR3: ASSQDSGTQY

V: TRBV3-1/TRBV3-2
J: TRBJ1-6
size: -
CDR3: ASSQTGANSPLH

V: TRBV2
J: TRBJ1-2
size: -
CDR3: ASSEAGLYGYT

V: TRBV27
J: TRBJ1-2
size: -
CDR3: ASSSRDSLYGYT

V: TRBV2
J: TRBJ1-2
size: -
CDR3: ASSDRGIYGYT

V: TRBV7-2
J: TRBJ2-7
size: -
CDR3: ASSLGSGVQYEQY

V: TRBV4-2
J: TRBJ2-7
size: -
CDR3: ASSQPGTSGGPSYEQY

V: TRBV2
J: TRBJ1-5
size: -
CDR3: ASSEAGTERNQPQH

V: TRBV6-2/TRBV6-3
J: TRBJ1-2
size: -
CDR3: ASSTNRGIYGYT

V: TRBV19
J: TRBJ2-6
size: -
CDR3: ASSIQGTGANVLT

V: TRBV19
J: TRBJ1-2
size: -
CDR3: ASSISPVSGYT

V: TRBV7-8
J: TRBJ1-2
size: few
CDR3: ASSPIGGQAFGYT

V: TRBV28
J: TRBJ2-2
size: -
CDR3: ASKLAGGFAGELF

V: TRBV9
J: TRBJ1-5
size: -
CDR3: ASSQDSLNQPQH

V: TRBV5-1
J: TRBJ1-1
size: few
CDR3: ASSLPRTGVWHTEAF

V: TRBV7-2
J: TRBJ1-6
size: many
CDR3: ASRRDRGYNSPLH

V: TRBV28
J: TRBJ2-6
size: -
CDR3: ASTEISDRPGANVLT